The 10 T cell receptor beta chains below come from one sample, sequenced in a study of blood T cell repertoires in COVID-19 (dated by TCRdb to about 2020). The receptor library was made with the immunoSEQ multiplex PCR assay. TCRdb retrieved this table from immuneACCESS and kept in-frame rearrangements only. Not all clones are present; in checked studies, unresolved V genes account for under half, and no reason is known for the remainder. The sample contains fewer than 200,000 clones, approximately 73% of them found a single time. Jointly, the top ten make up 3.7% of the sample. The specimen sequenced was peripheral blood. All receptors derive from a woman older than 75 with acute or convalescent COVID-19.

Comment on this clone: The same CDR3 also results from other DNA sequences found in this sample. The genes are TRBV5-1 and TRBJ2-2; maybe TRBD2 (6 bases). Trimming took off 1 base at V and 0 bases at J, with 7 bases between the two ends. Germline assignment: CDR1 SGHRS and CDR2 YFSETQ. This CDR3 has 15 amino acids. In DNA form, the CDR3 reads TGCGCCAGCAGCTTGCCGGGGGCGAACACCGGGGAGCTGTTTTTT. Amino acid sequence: CASSLPGANTGELFF.

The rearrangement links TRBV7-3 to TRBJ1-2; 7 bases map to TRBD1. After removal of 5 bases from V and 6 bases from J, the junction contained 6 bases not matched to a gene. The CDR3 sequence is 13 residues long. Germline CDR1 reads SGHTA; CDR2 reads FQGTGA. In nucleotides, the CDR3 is TGTGCCAGCAGCCTCATCCAGGGGGATGGCTACACCTTC. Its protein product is CASSLIQGDGYTF.

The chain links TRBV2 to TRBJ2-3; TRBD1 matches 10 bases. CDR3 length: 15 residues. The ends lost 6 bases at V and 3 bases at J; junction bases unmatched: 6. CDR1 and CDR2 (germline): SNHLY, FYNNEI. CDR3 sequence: CASRGQGVLTDTQYF. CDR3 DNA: TGTGCCAGCAGAGGACAGGGGGTACTTACAGATACGCAGTATTTT.

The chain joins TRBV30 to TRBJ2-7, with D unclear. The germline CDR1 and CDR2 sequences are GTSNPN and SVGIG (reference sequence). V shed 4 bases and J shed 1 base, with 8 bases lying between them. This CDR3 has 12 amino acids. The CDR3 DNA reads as TGTGCCTGGACTGACTCATCCTACGAGCAGTACTTC. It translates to CAWTDSSYEQYF.

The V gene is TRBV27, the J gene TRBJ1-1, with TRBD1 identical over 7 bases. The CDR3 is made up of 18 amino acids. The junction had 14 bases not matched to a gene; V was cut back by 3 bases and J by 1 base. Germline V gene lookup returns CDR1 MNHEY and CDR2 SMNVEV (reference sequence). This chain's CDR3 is CASSLTGTPSGWNTEAFF. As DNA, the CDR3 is TGTGCCAGCAGTTTGACAGGGACCCCATCAGGGTGGAACACTGAAGCTTTCTTT.

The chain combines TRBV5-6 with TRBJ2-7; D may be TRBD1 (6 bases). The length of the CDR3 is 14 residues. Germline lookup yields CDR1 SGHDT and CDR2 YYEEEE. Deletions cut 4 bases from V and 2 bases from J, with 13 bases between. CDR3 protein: CASSLDRIPYEQYF. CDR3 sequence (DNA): TGTGCCAGCAGCCTCGACAGGATTCCCTACGAGCAGTACTTC. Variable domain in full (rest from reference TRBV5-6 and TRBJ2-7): DAGVTQSPTHLIKTRGQQVTLRCSPKSGHDTVSWYQQALGQGPQFIFQYYEEEERQRGNFPDRFSGHQFPNYSSELNVNALLLGDSALYLCASSLDRIPYEQYFGPGTRLTVT.

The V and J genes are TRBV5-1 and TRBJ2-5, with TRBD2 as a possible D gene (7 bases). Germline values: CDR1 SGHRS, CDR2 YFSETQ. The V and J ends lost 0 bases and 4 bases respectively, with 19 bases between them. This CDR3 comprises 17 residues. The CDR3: CASSLGPGGSEGETQYF. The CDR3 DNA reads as TGCGCCAGCAGCTTGGGGCCGGGGGGCTCCGAAGGAGAGACCCAGTACTTC.

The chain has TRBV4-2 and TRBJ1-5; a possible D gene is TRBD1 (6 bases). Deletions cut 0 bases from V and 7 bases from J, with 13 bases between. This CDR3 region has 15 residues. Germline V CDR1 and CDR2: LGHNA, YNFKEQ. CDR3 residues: CASSQDRGGRQPQHF. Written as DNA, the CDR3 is TGTGCCAGCAGCCAAGATAGAGGGGGTAGACAGCCCCAGCATTTT.

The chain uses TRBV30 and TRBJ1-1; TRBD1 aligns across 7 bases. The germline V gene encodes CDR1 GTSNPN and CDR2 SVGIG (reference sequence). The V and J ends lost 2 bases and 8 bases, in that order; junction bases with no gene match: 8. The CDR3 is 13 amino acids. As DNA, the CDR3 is TGTGCCTGGAGTTCAGGGGGGTCGTCAGAAGCTTTCTTT. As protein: CAWSSGGSSEAFF.

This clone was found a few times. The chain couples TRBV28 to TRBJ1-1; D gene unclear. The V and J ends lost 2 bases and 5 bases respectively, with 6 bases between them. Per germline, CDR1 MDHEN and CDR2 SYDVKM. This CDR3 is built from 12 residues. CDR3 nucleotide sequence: TGTGCCAGCAGTTTACGCGGGACTGAAGCTTTCTTT. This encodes CASSLRGTEAFF.